The sequence of this T cell receptor (beta chain) was determined in a study of blood T cell repertoires in COVID-19. In the study overall: Sites in the United States, Italy and Spain provided acute and convalescent COVID-19 samples.

TCRdb keeps only in-frame clones here, not all; method: immunoSEQ multiplex PCR. This sample has about 94,000 clones; around 75% occur once, and the top ten carry over 5.5%. Trimming pared 5 bases from V and 0 bases from J, leaving 10 bases between. The CDR3 is 14 amino acids. Germline V gene lookup returns CDR1 LNHDA and CDR2 SQIVND (reference sequence). The rearrangement links TRBV19 to TRBJ2-5; no clear D gene. The source is a man between 65 and 85 years old with COVID-19, enrolled during active disease. Sequencing was done on a sample of peripheral blood. CDR3 DNA sequence: TGTGCCAGTAGTCGTCCAGGAAACCAAGAGACCCAGTACTTC. Encoded protein: CASSRPGNQETQYF.